This T cell receptor (beta chain) came from a study of glioma-infiltrating T cells after dendritic cell vaccination. About the study: Dendritic cell vaccine was injected intradermally three times, biweekly.

Germline V gene sequence: CDR1 SEHNR, CDR2 FQNEAQ (reference sequence). The CDR3 runs 14 residues. V lost 5 bases, J lost 5 bases, and 7 bases stayed unmatched. Study-level results: Higher TCR clonality did not directly relate to longer survival. Few patients contributed both blood and tumor specimens.

Concerning this clone: Its antigen is unidentified.

The immunoSEQ assay amplified TCRB CDR3 from up to about 2 ug DNA. This table comes from immunoSEQ multiplex PCR, and its TCRdb copy is limited to in-frame clones, with some not included. The sample has tens of thousands of clones; 86% are singletons. This sample's time point: after dendritic cell vaccination, including at tumor progression/relapse. This TCR was sampled from a human donor with glioblastoma. J is TRBJ1-1 and V is TRBV7-9, with 8 bases that match TRBD1. This specimen consisted of blood, obtained after dendritic cell vaccination. CDR3 sequence reads: CASSVDRGGTEAFF. In DNA form, the CDR3 reads TGTGCCAGCAGCGTCGACAGGGGTGGGACTGAAGCTTTCTTT.